Each of the 28 T cell receptor beta chains below was sequenced from the same sample in a study of CD8 T cells in Susac syndrome. After extraction with the RNeasy kit, roughly 0.45 to 1 ug of the RNA was reverse transcribed using random hexamers. MiXCR, applied by TCRdb to the immunoSEQ multiplex PCR reads, yields one record per CDR3 protein. The repertoire holds some 130,000 distinct CDR3 sequences, with approximately 95% as singletons. Specimen: CD8+ T cells from PBMCs. These receptors were taken from a human donor with Susac syndrome.

The chain recombines TRBV7-2 with TRBJ2-1, with TRBD2 matching over 8 bases. This CDR3 is 16 amino acids long. Germline CDR1 SGHTA, CDR2 FQGNSA. The trim removed 4 bases at V and 9 bases at J, leaving 14 bases unmatched. The CDR3 DNA follows: TGTGCCAGCAGCTCCGTCGATAGCGGGATAGGGGTTGAGCAGTTCTTC. The encoded protein is CASSSVDSGIGVEQFF.

The chain joins TRBV13 to TRBJ2-3, with 7 bases lining up with TRBD1. The CDR3 length is 14 residues. Germline trimming cut 5 bases from V and 5 bases from J; bases unmatched to any gene: 7. Germline CDR1 reads PRHDT; CDR2 reads FYEKMQ (reference sequence). CDR3 sequence reads: CASSPRGYQDTQYF. DNA of the CDR3: TGTGCCAGCAGCCCCAGGGGGTACCAAGATACGCAGTATTTT.

The chain links TRBV5-4 to TRBJ2-1, with D unresolved. The V end lost 0 bases, the J end lost 0 bases, and 16 bases lay between the germline ends. The germline CDR1 and CDR2 sequences are SGHNT and YYREEE (reference sequence). CDR3 size: 18 residues. In nucleotides, the CDR3 is TGTGCCAGCAGCTTGGCGTTTGGTCCCCCTAGCTCCTACAATGAGCAGTTCTTC. Protein sequence: CASSLAFGPPSSYNEQFF.

The chain links TRBV6-6 to TRBJ1-2; no definite D call. The CDR3 spans 11 residues. V gave up 5 bases and J gave up 4 bases, with 5 bases separating them. Germline V gives CDR1 MNHNY, CDR2 SVGAGI (reference sequence). The CDR3 DNA sequence: TGTGCCAGCAGTGACCCCTATGGCTACACCTTC. The encoded protein is CASSDPYGYTF.

The V gene is TRBV20-1, the J gene TRBJ2-3; 14 bases map to TRBD2. Germline CDR1 and CDR2: DFQATT and SNEGSKA (reference sequence). Trimming removed 3 bases from V and 2 bases from J; junction bases left unmatched: 10. The CDR3 sequence is 18 residues long. Here the CDR3 reads CSASLTSGRAAYTDTQYF. The CDR3 DNA reads TGCAGTGCTAGTTTGACTAGCGGGAGGGCCGCTTACACAGATACGCAGTATTTT.

This clonotype was detected once. The rearrangement links TRBV7-9 to TRBJ1-2; 8 positions match TRBD1. Germline V gives CDR1 SEHNR, CDR2 FQNEAQ (reference sequence). The length of the CDR3 is 14 residues. V trimming: 5 bases; J trimming: 5 bases; junction bases outside the gene matches: 7. CDR3 residues: CASSPQTGVYGYTF. In DNA, the CDR3 is TGTGCCAGCAGCCCCCAGACAGGGGTTTATGGCTACACCTTC.

The V gene is TRBV12-3 or TRBV12-4, the J gene TRBJ2-7; 11 bases fit TRBD2. The CDR3 contains 17 residues. Trimming at V came to 1 base and at J to 4 bases, leaving 9 bases not matched to a gene. CDR3 sequence reads: CASSLDPPSGGLYEQYF. CDR3 DNA sequence: TGTGCCAGCAGTTTAGATCCTCCTAGCGGGGGGTTGTACGAGCAGTACTTC.

This clonotype occurred once. The V and J genes are TRBV14 and TRBJ2-1, with a possible D match to TRBD2 (6 bases). The CDR3 length is 17 residues. In germline, CDR1 is SGHDN, CDR2 FVKESK. The V end lost 6 bases, the J end lost 2 bases, and 20 bases lay between the germline ends. The chain's CDR3 is CASSLEGGGEAYNEQFF. Here the CDR3 DNA reads TGTGCCAGCAGTCTAGAGGGAGGAGGTGAGGCCTACAATGAGCAGTTCTTC.

The chain recombines TRBV7-9 with TRBJ2-3, with a tentative D call TRBD2 (6 bases). V was shortened by 1 base and J by 2 bases, with 10 bases between the two germline ends. The germline V gene encodes CDR1 SEHNR and CDR2 FQNEAQ (reference sequence). The CDR3 is 15 residues long. CDR3 sequence (DNA): TGTGCCAGCAGCTTAGTAGGCGGGGACACAGATACGCAGTATTTT. Translation: CASSLVGGDTDTQYF.

The chain links TRBV6-6 to TRBJ1-2, with a possible D match to TRBD1 (5 bases). Trimming took 8 bases from V and 7 from J, leaving 17 bases between them. CDR3 length: 13 amino acids. The germline gives CDR1 MNHNY, CDR2 SVGAGI (reference sequence). CDR3 sequence: CASGAGGPSGYTF. For the CDR3, the DNA is TGTGCCAGCGGGGCGGGAGGACCCTCTGGCTACACCTTC.

J is TRBJ2-5 and V is TRBV10-3; D is ambiguous. The V and J ends lost 3 bases and 3 bases respectively, with 8 bases between them. This CDR3 spans 13 amino acids. CDR1 and CDR2 from the germline V gene are ENHRY and SYGVKD. The CDR3 DNA reads as TGTGCCATCAGTGAAGGATTCGAAGAGACCCAGTACTTC. Its protein product is CAISEGFEETQYF.

The J gene is TRBJ2-7, the V gene TRBV9, with no clear D. CDR3 length: 13 amino acids. The germline V gene encodes CDR1 SGDLS and CDR2 YYNGEE. Trimming removed 4 bases at V and 6 bases at J, with 14 bases between. CDR3 sequence: CASSPPGGREQYF. CDR3 in DNA: TGTGCCAGCAGCCCCCCAGGCGGCCGCGAGCAGTACTTC.

V is TRBV29-1 and J is TRBJ1-2; D remains ambiguous. This CDR3 region has 13 residues. The V end was cut by 0 bases, the J end by 0 bases, with 5 bases between. Germline-derived CDR1 and CDR2 are SQVTM and ANQGSEA. CDR3 nucleotide sequence: TGCAGCGTTGAAGATAAGGCTAACTATGGCTACACCTTC. Its protein product is CSVEDKANYGYTF.

This rearrangement joins TRBV19 to TRBJ2-6, with 7 bases that match TRBD1. This CDR3 region has 18 residues. V gave up 4 bases and J gave up 0 bases; unmatched junction bases: 9. Germline V gene sequence: CDR1 LNHDA, CDR2 SQIVND (reference sequence). CDR3 region: CASSTGQQTVSGANVLTF. As DNA, the CDR3 is TGTGCCAGTAGTACGGGACAGCAGACCGTCTCTGGGGCCAACGTCCTGACTTTC. The whole variable domain, filled in from reference TRBV19 and TRBJ2-6, reads DGGITQSPKYLFRKEGQNVTLSCEQNLNHDAMYWYRQDPGQGLRLIYYSQIVNDFQKGDIAEGYSVSREKKESFPLTVTSAQKNPTAFYLCASSTGQQTVSGANVLTFGAGSRLTVL.

This chain connects TRBV9 to TRBJ1-2, with D maybe TRBD1 (5 bases). CDR3 length: 11 residues. The V and J ends lost 6 bases and 4 bases respectively, with 7 bases between them. Germline CDR1 reads SGDLS; CDR2 reads YYNGEE. The CDR3 DNA reads TGTGCCAGCACGGGACCCTATGGCTACACCTTC. Protein: CASTGPYGYTF.

Here the CDR3 reads CASSLGQQVFF. CDR3 in DNA: TGTGCCAGCAGCTTAGGTCAACAGGTATTTTTT. The chain has TRBV11-2 and TRBJ1-4, with D perhaps TRBD1 (5 bases). The CDR3 is made up of 11 amino acids. Trimming removed 1 base from V and 17 bases from J, with 11 bases in between. Germline loops: CDR1 SGHAT, CDR2 FQNNGV.

The CDR3 protein is CSAILGGYEQYF. The CDR3, as DNA: TGCAGTGCTATACTAGGGGGGTACGAGCAGTACTTC. This sequence joins TRBV20-1 and TRBJ2-7; D may be TRBD1 or TRBD2 (6 bases each). The V gene lost 4 bases and the J gene lost 4 bases, with 11 bases spanning the gap. CDR1 and CDR2 from the germline V gene are DFQATT and SNEGSKA (reference sequence). CDR3 length: 12 residues.

This clonotype appeared a single time. V is TRBV12-3 or TRBV12-4 and J is TRBJ1-1, with D unresolved. The CDR3 loop spans 14 amino acids. Deletions cut 5 bases from V and 0 bases from J, with 10 bases between. The CDR3 protein is CASSLDTLNTEAFF. The CDR3, as DNA: TGTGCCAGCAGTCTAGACACTCTGAACACTGAAGCTTTCTTT.

V is TRBV7-9 and J is TRBJ1-1, with 7 bases lining up with TRBD1. Germline assignment: CDR1 SEHNR and CDR2 FQNEAQ (reference sequence). This CDR3 has 14 amino acids. With 5 bases clipped from V and 5 bases from J, the junction kept 8 bases outside the gene matches. The DNA for the CDR3 is TGTGCCAGCAGCCTCGGACAGGTTGAAACTGAAGCTTTCTTT. It encodes CASSLGQVETEAFF.

This sequence joins TRBV7-9 and TRBJ2-7, with D unclear. The CDR3 sequence is 13 residues long. The V and J ends lost 3 bases and 7 bases respectively, with 13 bases between them. Germline V gives CDR1 SEHNR, CDR2 FQNEAQ (reference sequence). CDR3 loop: CASSFTEVREQYF. The CDR3 region has the DNA TGTGCCAGCAGCTTCACAGAGGTTCGGGAGCAGTACTTC. The full variable domain, in which reference TRBV7-9 and TRBJ2-7 provide the parts outside the CDR3, is DTGVSQNPRHKITKRGQNVTFRCDPISEHNRLYWYRQTLGQGPEFLTYFQNEAQLEKSRLLSDRFSAERPKGSFSTLEIQRTEQGDSAMYLCASSFTEVREQYFGPGTRLTVT.

The chain has TRBV21-1 and TRBJ1-1; TRBD1, the D gene given by the table, was not confirmed from the DNA. TRBV21-1 is a recognized pseudogene. The CDR3 runs to 12 residues. The CDR3 spells CARDRGGTEAFF. The CDR3 DNA reads TGTGCCAGAGACAGGGGGGGCACTGAAGCTTTCTTT.

The chain is built from TRBV24-1 and TRBJ2-1; TRBD1 matches at 7 bases. The CDR3 extends over 14 amino acids. With 5 bases clipped from V and 0 bases from J, the junction kept 0 bases outside the gene matches. Looked up from germline, CDR1 is KGHDR and CDR2 is SFDVKD. The CDR3 protein is CATSGQGSYNEQFF. CDR3 nucleotide sequence: TGTGCCACCAGTGGACAGGGCTCCTACAATGAGCAGTTCTTC.

The chain employs TRBV6-5 and TRBJ2-5; 9 nucleotides align to TRBD1. The CDR3 runs to 13 residues. CDR1 is MNHEY, CDR2 SVGAGI, per germline. J was trimmed by 3 bases and V by 10 bases; bases with no gene match: 6. This CDR3 reads CANPTGGEETQYF. The CDR3 DNA reads TGTGCCAACCCGACAGGGGGAGAAGAGACCCAGTACTTC.

J is TRBJ1-5 and V is TRBV7-2; D not resolved. V was trimmed by 5 bases and J by 0 bases, leaving 11 bases between them. The CDR3 has 15 amino acids. CDR1 is SGHTA, CDR2 FQGNSA, per germline. The CDR3 sequence is CASSLGYDSNQPQHF. In DNA form, the CDR3 reads TGTGCCAGCAGCCTGGGCTATGATAGCAATCAGCCCCAGCATTTT.

The chain has TRBV27 and TRBJ2-1; perhaps D is TRBD1 or TRBD2 (6 bases each). CDR3 length: 13 residues. The germline gives CDR1 MNHEY, CDR2 SMNVEV (reference sequence). The germline V and J ends were trimmed by 7 bases and 4 bases, with 11 bases remaining between them. Here the CDR3 reads CASNSGAYNEQFF. The CDR3 nucleotides are TGTGCCAGCAACTCGGGGGCGTACAATGAGCAGTTCTTC.

The chain links TRBV30 to TRBJ1-5, with 8 bases lining up with TRBD1. CDR1 is GTSNPN and CDR2 is SVGIG in the germline V gene (reference sequence). Losses at the gene ends were 1 base for V and 0 bases for J; bases not matched to a gene: 2. There are 15 residues in the CDR3. The CDR3 here is CAWSEGQVSNQPQHF. The CDR3 bases are TGTGCCTGGAGTGAGGGACAGGTTAGCAATCAGCCCCAGCATTTT.

V gene TRBV13 combines with J gene TRBJ2-2, with D uncertain. This CDR3 is 13 amino acids long. The V gene lost 4 bases and the J gene lost 6 bases, with 9 bases spanning the gap. Looked up from germline, CDR1 is PRHDT and CDR2 is FYEKMQ (reference sequence). The CDR3 DNA sequence: TGTGCCAGCAGCTCTACCTTCTCCGGGGAGCTGTTTTTT. This encodes CASSSTFSGELFF.

This chain joins TRBV9 and TRBJ2-3, with TRBD2 matching over 9 bases. CDR3 length: 17 amino acids. The junction had 17 bases not matched to a gene; V was cut back by 3 bases and J by 9 bases. Germline V gives CDR1 SGDLS, CDR2 YYNGEE. CDR3 in DNA: TGTGCCAGCAGCGATAGTTTGGTAGGACTAGCGTTGGACACGCAGTATTTT. Translated, it gives CASSDSLVGLALDTQYF. Full variable domain (rest looked up from reference TRBV9 and TRBJ2-3): DSGVTQTPKHLITATGQRVTLRCSPRSGDLSVYWYQQSLDQGLQFLIQYYNGEERAKGNILERFSAQQFPDLHSELNLSSLELGDSALYFCASSDSLVGLALDTQYFGPGTRLTVL.